This T cell receptor (beta chain) was sequenced for a study of cytomegalovirus exposure and HLA in healthy donors. Although they were nominally healthy when sampled, donors likely had unrecorded immune exposures. The study, taken as a whole, reports: Fewer N-insertions than the roughly 600-donor mean were reportedly shown by an Asian-associated ancestry cluster in a later analysis. Sequencing likely produced, as an artifact, a cluster of highly shared sequence variants.

With regard to this clone: As yet, its antigen is unknown.

A multiplex PCR was run with 60 Vbeta primers and 13 Jbeta primers. Profiling relied on immunoSEQ multiplex PCR, and the TCRdb table lists in-frame clones only, not all of them. The data show roughly 120,000 clones, with under 85% seen just once and 3.5% to 4% held by the top ten. Per the germline V gene, CDR1 is MNHEY and CDR2 is SVGAGI. This CDR3 has 13 residues. V was trimmed by 7 bases and J by 0 bases, leaving 8 bases between them. The TCR sequence derives from a human donor in good health. The sequencing input was PBMCs. The chain combines TRBV6-5 with TRBJ2-3; D ambiguous. The CDR3 nucleotides are TGTGCCAGCACGCGGCCCAGCACAGATACGCAGTATTTT. As protein: CASTRPSTDTQYF.